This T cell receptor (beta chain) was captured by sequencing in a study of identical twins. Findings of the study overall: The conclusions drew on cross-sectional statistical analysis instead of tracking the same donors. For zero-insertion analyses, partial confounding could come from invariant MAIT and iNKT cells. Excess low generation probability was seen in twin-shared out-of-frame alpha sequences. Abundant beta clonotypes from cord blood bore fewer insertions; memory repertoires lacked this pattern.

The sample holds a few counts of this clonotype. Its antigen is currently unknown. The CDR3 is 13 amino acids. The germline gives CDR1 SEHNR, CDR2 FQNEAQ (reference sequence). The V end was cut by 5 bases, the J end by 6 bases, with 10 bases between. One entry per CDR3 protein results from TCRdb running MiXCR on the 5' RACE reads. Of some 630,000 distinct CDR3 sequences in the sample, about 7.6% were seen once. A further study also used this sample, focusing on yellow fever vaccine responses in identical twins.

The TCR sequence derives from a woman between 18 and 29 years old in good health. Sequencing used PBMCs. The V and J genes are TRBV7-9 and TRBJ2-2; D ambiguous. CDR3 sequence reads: CASSLVPAGELFF. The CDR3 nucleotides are TGTGCCAGCAGCCTAGTCCCGGCCGGGGAGCTGTTTTTT. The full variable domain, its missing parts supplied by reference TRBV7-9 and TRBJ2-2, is DTGVSQNPRHKITKRGQNVTFRCDPISEHNRLYWYRQTLGQGPEFLTYFQNEAQLEKSRLLSDRFSAERPKGSFSTLEIQRTEQGDSAMYLCASSLVPAGELFFGEGSRLTVL.